The TCR beta chain under discussion was sequenced for a study of cytomegalovirus exposure and HLA in healthy donors. Study-level findings and limits: Presence/absence analyses took donor sequencing depth as roughly uniform. The study had only CMV serostatus as immune exposure information. Some public TCRs appeared in many individuals, while most sequences were rare.

At sampling all donors were nominally healthy, likely with unrecorded immune exposures. V dropped 4 bases and J dropped 0 bases, with 5 bases sitting between them. Germline-derived CDR1 and CDR2 are SGHRS and YFSETQ. This CDR3 has 13 amino acids. Of note for this clone: What it binds is unknown.

With 60 Vbeta and 13 Jbeta primers, the PCR was carried out. Here immunoSEQ multiplex PCR was the method, and the copy in TCRdb shows in-frame clones only, minus some. The sample lists approximately 210,000 clones; 77% were seen once. The sample was PBMCs. The chain links TRBV5-1 to TRBJ1-3, with D uncertain. The receptor comes from a woman aged 30 to 39 in good health and CMV-seropositive. CDR3 in DNA: TGCGCCAGCAGCCTTCCCTCTGGAAACACCATATATTTT. It specifies CASSLPSGNTIYF.